A selection of T cell receptor beta chains follows, all from one sample in a study of cytomegalovirus exposure and HLA in healthy donors. Sequenced by immunoSEQ multiplex PCR; TCRdb stores in-frame clones only, minus some. The sample holds approximately 110,000 clones; over 70% are singletons and the top ten take roughly 5.7%. Material for sequencing was PBMCs. All receptors come from a male donor in good health and CMV-seronegative. CDR3s leave out the opening cysteine and the closing phenylalanine or tryptophan.

v_call	j_call	cdr3_aa
TRBV28	TRBJ2-1	ASSSLPADRGDFNEQF
TRBV27	TRBJ2-2	ASSFYQQAGGPTGELF
TRBV11-3	TRBJ2-1	ASSLGTRDRGEQF
TRBV6-1	TRBJ2-5	ASTLTSGYQETQY
TRBV5-4	TRBJ1-5	ASSLGGSERPQH
TRBV11-2	.	ASGTSYEQY
TRBV5-1	TRBJ2-5	ASSPGRASLQETQY
TRBV2	TRBJ2-3	ASSEGDSPTDTQY
TRBV27	TRBJ1-2	ASRDRGDGYT
TRBV4-2	TRBJ2-1	ASSQERASGGASEQF
TRBV11-2	TRBJ1-1	ASSKNTDSHGAF
TRBV7-9	TRBJ1-6	ASSLGRVHNSPLH
TRBV5-1	TRBJ1-4	ASSVGHANEKLF
TRBV6-1	TRBJ1-5	ASLGDQGTYQPQH
TRBV30	TRBJ2-7	AWSRGTYEQY
TRBV30	TRBJ2-3	AWRYRGLGGDTQY
TRBV14	TRBJ2-3	ASSQGLAGADTQY
TRBV7-9	TRBJ2-4	SSSLDKFDQY
TRBV28	TRBJ2-1	ASSDLMGLAGAPSYNEQF
TRBV6-6	TRBJ1-3	AIQAGRPGNTIY
TRBV10-1	TRBJ1-2	ASSGGGSGKGYT
TRBV6-1	TRBJ1-3	ASIHRGREENTIY
TRBV7-2	TRBJ2-6	ASSPTGPSGANVLT
TRBV5-1	TRBJ1-1	ASSTGGGIDTEAF
TRBV2	TRBJ2-1	ASIGTVYNEQF
TRBV4-1	TRBJ2-1	ASSQGVDYLNNEQF
TRBV28	TRBJ2-7	ASSSAPSGGGGIYEQY
TRBV28	TRBJ2-2	ASNAGASGELF